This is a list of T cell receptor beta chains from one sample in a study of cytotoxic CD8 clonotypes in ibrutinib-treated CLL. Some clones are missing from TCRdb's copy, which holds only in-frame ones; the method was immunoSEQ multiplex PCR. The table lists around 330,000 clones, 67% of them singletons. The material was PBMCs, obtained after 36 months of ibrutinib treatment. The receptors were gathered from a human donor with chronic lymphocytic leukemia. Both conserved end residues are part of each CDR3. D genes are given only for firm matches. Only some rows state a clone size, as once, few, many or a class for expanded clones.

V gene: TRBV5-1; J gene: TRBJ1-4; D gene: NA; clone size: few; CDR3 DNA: TGCGCCAGCAGCTTGGGATACCAGGGATGGACTAATGAAAAACTGTTTTTT; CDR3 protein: CASSLGYQGWTNEKLFF
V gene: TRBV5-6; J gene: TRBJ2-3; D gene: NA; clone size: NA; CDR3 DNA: TGTGCCTCGAGCCGGATTCACACAGATACGCAGTATTTT; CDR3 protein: CASSRIHTDTQYF
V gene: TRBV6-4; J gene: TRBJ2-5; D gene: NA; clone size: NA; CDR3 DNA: TGTGCCAGCAGTCAGGGCGGGGTCCCATGGGAGACCCAGTACTTC; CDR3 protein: CASSQGGVPWETQYF
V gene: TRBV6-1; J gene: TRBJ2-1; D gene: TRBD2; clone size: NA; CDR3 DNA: TGTGCCAGCAGTGAACCACTAGCGGGGAGAAATAATGAGCAGTTCTTC; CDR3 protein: CASSEPLAGRNNEQFF
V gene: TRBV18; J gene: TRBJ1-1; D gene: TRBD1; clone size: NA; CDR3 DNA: TGTGCCAGCTCACCCAATCGACAGGGGACCCCTGAAGCTTTCTTT; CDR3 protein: CASSPNRQGTPEAFF
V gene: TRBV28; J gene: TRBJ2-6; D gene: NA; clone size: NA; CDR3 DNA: TGTGCCAGCAGTTTAGCGGGTTCTGGGGCCAACGTCCTGACTTTC; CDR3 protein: CASSLAGSGANVLTF
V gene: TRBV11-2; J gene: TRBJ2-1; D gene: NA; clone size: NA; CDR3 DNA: TGTGCCAGCAACCCTCGAATAAGCTCCTACAATGAGCAGTTCTTC; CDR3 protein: CASNPRISSYNEQFF
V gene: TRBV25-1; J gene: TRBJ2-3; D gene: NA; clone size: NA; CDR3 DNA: TGTGCCAGCATTGGAGGACTCAGCACAGATACGCAGTATTTT; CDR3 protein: CASIGGLSTDTQYF
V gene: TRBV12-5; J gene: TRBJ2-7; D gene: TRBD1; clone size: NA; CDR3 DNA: TGTGCTAGTGCCCCCTCCGGGACAGGGAACGAGCAGTACTTC; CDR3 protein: CASAPSGTGNEQYF
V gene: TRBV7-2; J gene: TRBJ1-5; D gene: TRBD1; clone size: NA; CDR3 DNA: TGTGCCAGCAGTGGAGAGACAGGGAGCCGCAATCAGCCCCAGCATTTT; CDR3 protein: CASSGETGSRNQPQHF
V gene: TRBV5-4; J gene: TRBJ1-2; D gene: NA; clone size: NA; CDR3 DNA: TGTGCCAGCAGCTACACAGGGATGCATGGCTACACCTTC; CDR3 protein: CASSYTGMHGYTF
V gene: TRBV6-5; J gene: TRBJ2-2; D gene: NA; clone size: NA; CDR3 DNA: TGTGCCAGCAGTTACGACCCTTCTAGCACCGGGGAGCTGTTTTTT; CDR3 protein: CASSYDPSSTGELFF
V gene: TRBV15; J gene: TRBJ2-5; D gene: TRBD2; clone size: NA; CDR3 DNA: TGTGCCACCAGCACCCAGCAGGCGGTAGCGGGGTCACAAGAGACCCAGTACTTC; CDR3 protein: CATSTQQAVAGSQETQYF
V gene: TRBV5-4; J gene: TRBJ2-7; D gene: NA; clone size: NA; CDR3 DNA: TGTGCCAGCAGCACCTCGGGCGGGGAGCAGTACTTC; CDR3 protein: CASSTSGGEQYF
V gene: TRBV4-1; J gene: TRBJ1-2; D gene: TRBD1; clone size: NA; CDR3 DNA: TGCGCCAGCAGCCACCACGGGACAGCCAGCGGAGTCCCCTACACCTTC; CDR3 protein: CASSHHGTASGVPYTF
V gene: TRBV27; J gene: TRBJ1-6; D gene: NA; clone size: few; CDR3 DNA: TGTGCCAGCAGTTTGCAGGGAGTAGGGTCACCCCTCCACTTT; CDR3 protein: CASSLQGVGSPLHF
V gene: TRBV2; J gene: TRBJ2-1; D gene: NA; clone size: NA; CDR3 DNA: TGTGCCAGCAGCTCGTACGGGGGAGGGCAGTTCTTC; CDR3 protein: CASSSYGGGQFF
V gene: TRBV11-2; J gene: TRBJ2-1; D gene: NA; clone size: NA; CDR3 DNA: TGTGCCAGCAGCTTAGTCCAGTACAATGAGCAGTTCTTC; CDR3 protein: CASSLVQYNEQFF
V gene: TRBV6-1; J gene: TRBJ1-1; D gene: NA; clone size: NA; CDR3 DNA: TGTGCCAGCAGCCCCCATGGTGTCGAAGCTTTCTTT; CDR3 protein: CASSPHGVEAFF
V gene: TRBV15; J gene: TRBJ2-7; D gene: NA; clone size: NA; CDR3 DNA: TGTGCCACCAGCAGAGGACAGAGAGATTCCTACGAGCAGTACTTC; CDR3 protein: CATSRGQRDSYEQYF
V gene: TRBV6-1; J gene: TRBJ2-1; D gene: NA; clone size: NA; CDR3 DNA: TGTGCCAGCAGTCCCGGGACTCGCCTCAATGAGCAGTTCTTC; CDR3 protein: CASSPGTRLNEQFF
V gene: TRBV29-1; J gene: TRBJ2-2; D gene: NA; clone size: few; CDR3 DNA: TGCAGCGTTGGGGTTCCCGGGCTGACGGACACCGGGGAGCTGTTTTTT; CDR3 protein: CSVGVPGLTDTGELFF
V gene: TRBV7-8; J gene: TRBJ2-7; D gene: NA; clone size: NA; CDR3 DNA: TGTGCCAGCAGCTTCCCCTTTCAGTACGAGCAGTACTTC; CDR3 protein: CASSFPFQYEQYF
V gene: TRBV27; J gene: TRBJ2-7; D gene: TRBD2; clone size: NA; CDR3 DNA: TGTGCCAGCAGTTACATACTAGCGGGAGTCGGCGAGCAGTACTTC; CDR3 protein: CASSYILAGVGEQYF